Here is one TCR beta chain with its context. The data belong to a study of T cells in Graves' hyperthyroidism and ophthalmopathy. The source material, RNA transcripts, was used to amplify TCR beta CDR3 regions. Researchers ran a first-round RT-PCR on the TCR CDR3 using the HTBI primer set. TCRdb reprocessed the multiplex PCR reads with MiXCR, giving one entry per CDR3 protein. The sample shows roughly 660,000 distinct CDR3 sequences, about 18% of them seen only once. Each diagnosis drew on symptoms, thyroxine, TRAb, thyroid ultrasound and orbital computed tomography findings. The CDR3 consists of 14 residues. With 6 bases clipped from V and 3 bases from J, the junction kept 4 bases outside the gene matches. CDR1 is MDHEN and CDR2 is SYDVKM in the germline V gene.

The sample was blood. This sequence was found in a man over 45 with Graves' hyperthyroidism. The chain combines TRBV28 with TRBJ1-5; 8 bases are shared with TRBD1. CDR3 coding DNA: TGTGCCAGCAGGGGACAGGCTATCAATCAGCCCCAGCATTTT. Translated, it gives CASRGQAINQPQHF.